Sequencing of this T cell receptor beta chain was carried out in a study of pediatric ulcerative colitis. TCRdb's table, derived via immunoSEQ multiplex PCR, lists solely in-frame clones and lacks some. This table holds around 64,000 clones, 80% to 90% found once. Germline-derived CDR1 and CDR2 are SEHNR and FQNEAQ (reference sequence). CDR3 size: 15 residues. Trimming took 11 bases from V and 3 from J; bases not matched to a gene: 14. The blood sample was taken during the colonoscopy visit. This TCR derives from a boy between 10 and 17 years old with severe ulcerative colitis. Sequencing was performed on blood. The chain uses TRBV7-9 and TRBJ2-3, with TRBD1 matching 7 bases. CDR3 nucleotide sequence: TGTGCCGCGACAAGGGGGCGAGAAAATACAGATACGCAGTATTTT. It yields the protein CAATRGRENTDTQYF.